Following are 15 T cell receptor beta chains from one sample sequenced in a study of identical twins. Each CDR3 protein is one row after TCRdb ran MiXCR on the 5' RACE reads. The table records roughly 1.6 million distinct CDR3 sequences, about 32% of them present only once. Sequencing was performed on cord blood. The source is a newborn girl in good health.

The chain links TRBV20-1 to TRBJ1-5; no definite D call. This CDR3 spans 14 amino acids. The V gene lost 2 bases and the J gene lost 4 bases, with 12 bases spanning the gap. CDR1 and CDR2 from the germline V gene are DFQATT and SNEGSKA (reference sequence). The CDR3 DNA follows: TGCAGTGCTAGAAATACATGGGATAATCAGCCCCAGCATTTT. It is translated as CSARNTWDNQPQHF.

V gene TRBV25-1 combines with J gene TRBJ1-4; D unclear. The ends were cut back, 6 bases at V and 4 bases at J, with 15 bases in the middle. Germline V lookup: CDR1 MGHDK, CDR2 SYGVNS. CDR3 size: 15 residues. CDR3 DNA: TGTGCCAGCAGACCACCTGGGGTCGTTAATGAAAAACTGTTTTTT. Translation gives CASRPPGVVNEKLFF.

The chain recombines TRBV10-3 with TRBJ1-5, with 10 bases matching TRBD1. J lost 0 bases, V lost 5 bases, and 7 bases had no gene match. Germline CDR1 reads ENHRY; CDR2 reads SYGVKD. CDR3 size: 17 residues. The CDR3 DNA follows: TGTGCCATCAGTCCCGGGACAGGGGCTTATAGCAATCAGCCCCAGCATTTT. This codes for CAISPGTGAYSNQPQHF.

The CDR3 reads CASSLESSLLGGAFF. The CDR3 nucleotides read TGTGCCAGCAGCTTAGAGAGCAGTTTGTTGGGAGGAGCTTTCTTT. J is TRBJ1-1 and V is TRBV13, with D unresolved. The V gene lost 1 base and the J gene lost 10 bases, with 19 bases spanning the gap. CDR3 length equals 15 residues. Germline V gene data show CDR1 as PRHDT and CDR2 as FYEKMQ (reference sequence).

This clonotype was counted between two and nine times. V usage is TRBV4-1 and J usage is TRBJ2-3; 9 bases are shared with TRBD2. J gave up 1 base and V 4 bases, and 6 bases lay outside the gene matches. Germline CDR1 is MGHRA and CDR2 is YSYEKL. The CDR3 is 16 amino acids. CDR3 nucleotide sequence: TGCGCCAGCAGCCCTGTAGCGGGGGCCCGCACAGATACGCAGTATTTT. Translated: CASSPVAGARTDTQYF.

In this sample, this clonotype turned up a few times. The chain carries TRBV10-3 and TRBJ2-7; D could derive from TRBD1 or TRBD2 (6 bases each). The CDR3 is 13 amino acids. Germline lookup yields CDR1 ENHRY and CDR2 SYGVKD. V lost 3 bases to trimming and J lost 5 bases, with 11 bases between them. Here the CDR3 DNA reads TGTGCCATCAGTGATAGGGGGGCCCACGAGCAGTACTTC. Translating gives CAISDRGAHEQYF.

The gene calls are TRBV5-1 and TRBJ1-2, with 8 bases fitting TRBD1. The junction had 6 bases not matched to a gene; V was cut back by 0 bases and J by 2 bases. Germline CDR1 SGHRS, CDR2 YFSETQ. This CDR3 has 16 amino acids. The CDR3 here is CASSLEPGGRNYGYTF. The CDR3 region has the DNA TGCGCCAGCAGCTTGGAGCCAGGGGGCCGGAACTATGGCTACACCTTC.

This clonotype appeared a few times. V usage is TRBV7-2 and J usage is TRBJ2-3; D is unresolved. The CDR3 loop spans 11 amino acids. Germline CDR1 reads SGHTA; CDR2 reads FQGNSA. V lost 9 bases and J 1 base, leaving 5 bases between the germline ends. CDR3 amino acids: CARVGTDTQYF. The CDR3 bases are TGTGCCAGAGTAGGCACAGATACGCAGTATTTT.

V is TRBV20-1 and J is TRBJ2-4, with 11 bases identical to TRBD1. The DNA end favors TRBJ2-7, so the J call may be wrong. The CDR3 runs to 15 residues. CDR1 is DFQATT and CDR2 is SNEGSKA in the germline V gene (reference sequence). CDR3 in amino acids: CSAREAGTGGYEQYF. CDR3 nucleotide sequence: TGCAGTGCTAGAGAAGCAGGGACAGGGGGCTACGAGCAGTACTTC.

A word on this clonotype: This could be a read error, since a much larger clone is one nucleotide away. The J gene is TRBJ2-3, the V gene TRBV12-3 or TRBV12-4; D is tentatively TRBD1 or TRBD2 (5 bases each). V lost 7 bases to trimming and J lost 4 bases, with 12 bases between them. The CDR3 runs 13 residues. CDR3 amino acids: CASTGGYADTQYF. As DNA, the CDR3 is TGTGCCAGCACTGGGGGATACGCAGATACGCAGTATTTT.

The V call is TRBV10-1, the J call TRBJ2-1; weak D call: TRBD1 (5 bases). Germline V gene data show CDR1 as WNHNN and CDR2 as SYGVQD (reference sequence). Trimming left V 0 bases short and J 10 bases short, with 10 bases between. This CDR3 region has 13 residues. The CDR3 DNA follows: TGCGCCAGCAGTGAGTCGGGGCGAAGCGAGCAGTTCTTC. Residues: CASSESGRSEQFF.

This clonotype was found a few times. CDR3 sequence: CASSPSGATDLAKNIQYF. The CDR3 DNA follows: TGTGCCAGCAGCCCGAGCGGAGCGACAGATCTAGCCAAAAACATTCAGTACTTC. The chain joins TRBV7-8 to TRBJ2-4; D may correspond to TRBD1 or TRBD2 (5 bases each). The CDR3 extends over 18 amino acids. V lost 5 bases and J lost 0, with 20 bases in between. Germline CDR1 SGHVS, CDR2 FQNEAQ.

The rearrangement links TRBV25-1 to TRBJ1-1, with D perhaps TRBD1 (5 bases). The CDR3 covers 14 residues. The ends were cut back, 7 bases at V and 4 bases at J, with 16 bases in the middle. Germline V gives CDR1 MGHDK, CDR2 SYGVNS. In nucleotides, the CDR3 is TGTGCCAGCACCGAAGGGTGGGGGGGCACTGAAGCTTTCTTT. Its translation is CASTEGWGGTEAFF.

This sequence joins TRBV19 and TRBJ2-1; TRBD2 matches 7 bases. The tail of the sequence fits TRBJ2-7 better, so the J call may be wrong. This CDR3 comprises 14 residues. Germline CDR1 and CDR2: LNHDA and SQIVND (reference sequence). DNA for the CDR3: TGTGCCAGTAGTTGGGGACTATCCTACAATGAGCAGTACTTC. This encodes CASSWGLSYNEQYF.

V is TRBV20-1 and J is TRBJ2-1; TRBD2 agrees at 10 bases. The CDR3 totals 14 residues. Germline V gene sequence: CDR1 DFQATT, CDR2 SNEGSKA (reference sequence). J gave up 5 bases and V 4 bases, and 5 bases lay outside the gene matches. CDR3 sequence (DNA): TGCAGTGCTACCCTAGCGGGGGACCACAATGAGCAGTTCTTC. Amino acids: CSATLAGDHNEQFF.